The following is a TCR beta chain sequence with its context. Its specificity is unknown. These data belong to a study of T cells after yellow fever vaccination. Study-wide results and limits: Most clones from primary vaccination resurfaced after the booster (nearly 97% CD4, around 90% CD8). Peaking on day 5 versus 15, the secondary response was faster but weaker. There was a small share of clonotypes that showed up in both the CD4 and CD8 compartments.

Trimming took off 6 bases at V and 0 bases at J, with 12 bases between the two ends. The CDR3 contains 14 residues. The germline CDR1 and CDR2 sequences are DFQATT and SNEGSKA (reference sequence). TCR cDNA was made by 5'RACE template switching, adding a universal primer site and UMIs. One entry per CDR3 protein, called by TCRdb with MiXCR from the 5' RACE reads. The profile shows 450,000 to 600,000 distinct CDR3 sequences, roughly 13% of them singletons. The sample here was PBMCs, taken on the day of the yellow fever booster vaccination. The gene calls are TRBV20-1 and TRBJ1-3; D unresolved. This TCR derives from a man younger than 45 who received the YFV17D yellow fever vaccine. CDR3 sequence: CSALHASSGNTIYF. The CDR3 nucleotides read TGCAGTGCCTTACATGCGAGCTCTGGAAACACCATATATTTT.